These 21 T cell receptor beta chains were all obtained from the same sample, sequenced in a study of T cell changes during pregnancy in multiple sclerosis. Profiling relied on immunoSEQ multiplex PCR, and the TCRdb table lists in-frame clones only, not all of them. Of about 27,000 clones listed, approximately 86% are singletons. The material sequenced was CD8+ T cells from peripheral blood mononuclear cells, taken in the first trimester of pregnancy. These TCRs come from a female donor in good health, enrolled as a control in a pregnancy study.

The chain combines TRBV28 with TRBJ2-7, with 11 bases that match TRBD2. V dropped 5 bases and J dropped 3; count of bases not matched to a gene: 3. Germline V gives CDR1 MDHEN, CDR2 SYDVKM. This CDR3 comprises 14 residues. The CDR3 DNA reads as TGTGCCAGCAGTGGACTAGCGGGCGTCTACGAGCAGTACTTC. It specifies CASSGLAGVYEQYF.

V usage is TRBV6-1 and J usage is TRBJ2-7, with a possible D match to TRBD2 (6 bases). The CDR3 is 15 amino acids. V lost 0 bases, J lost 0 bases, and 9 bases lay in between. Germline V gene sequence: CDR1 MNHNS, CDR2 SASEGT. CDR3 coding DNA: TGTGCCAGCAGTGAAGCGCTAGCGAGCTCCTACGAGCAGTACTTC. Its protein product is CASSEALASSYEQYF.

The chain has TRBV4-1 and TRBJ1-4; no definite D call. Germline V gene sequence: CDR1 MGHRA, CDR2 YSYEKL. The ends were cut back, 1 base at V and 10 bases at J, with 16 bases in the middle. This CDR3 has 15 amino acids. The chain's CDR3 is CASSQVFRSMGKLFF. The CDR3 bases are TGCGCCAGCAGCCAAGTTTTCAGGTCTATGGGAAAACTGTTTTTT.

In this sample, this clone turned up a few times. The chain uses TRBV6-5 and TRBJ1-2; D possibly corresponds to TRBD1 (6 bases). Deletions cut 4 bases from V and 6 bases from J, with 15 bases between. This CDR3 spans 14 amino acids. Germline-derived CDR1 and CDR2 are MNHEY and SVGAGI. CDR3: CASSSLRGADGYTF. The CDR3 nucleotides read TGTGCCAGCAGTTCTCTCCGGGGGGCTGATGGCTACACCTTC.

The chain carries TRBV13 and TRBJ2-3; possibly TRBD2 for D (6 bases). V was trimmed by 5 bases and J by 6 bases, leaving 9 bases between them. The CDR3 runs to 12 residues. Germline CDR1 and CDR2: PRHDT and FYEKMQ (reference sequence). CDR3 in amino acids: CASSLGGDTQYF. The CDR3 coding sequence is TGTGCCAGCAGCCTTGGAGGGGATACGCAGTATTTT. The full variable domain, its missing parts supplied by reference TRBV13 and TRBJ2-3, is AAGVIQSPRHLIKEKRETATLKCYPIPRHDTVYWYQQGPGQDPQFLISFYEKMQSDKGSIPDRFSAQQFSDYHSELNMSSLELGDSALYFCASSLGGDTQYFGPGTRLTVL.

The V call is TRBV5-1, the J call TRBJ1-2, with TRBD1 matching over 8 bases. V shed 3 bases, J shed 4 bases, and the junction held 5 bases outside the gene matches. The CDR3 has 14 amino acids. CDR1 is SGHRS, CDR2 YFSETQ, per germline. CDR3 DNA sequence: TGCGCCAGCAGCTCCGGACAGGGAAGCTATGGCTACACCTTC. It yields the protein CASSSGQGSYGYTF. Combining the CDR3 with reference TRBV5-1 and TRBJ1-2 gives the whole variable domain KAGVTQTPRYLIKTRGQQVTLSCSPISGHRSVSWYQQTPGQGLQFLFEYFSETQRNKGNFPGRFSGRQFSNSRSEMNVSTLELGDSALYLCASSSGQGSYGYTFGSGTRLTVV.

The gene calls are TRBV28 and TRBJ1-4, with TRBD1 as a possible D gene (5 bases). Germline V gene lookup returns CDR1 MDHEN and CDR2 SYDVKM. The ends were cut back, 5 bases at V and 8 bases at J, with 24 bases in the middle. The CDR3 has 17 residues. Written as DNA, the CDR3 is TGTGCCAGCAGTCAACTCGCAGACTCGGAGGGGCCCGAAAAACTGTTTTTT. Protein product: CASSQLADSEGPEKLFF.

This chain uses TRBV7-3 with TRBJ2-3; 10 bases agree with TRBD1. Germline CDR1 reads SGHTA; CDR2 reads FQGTGA. The CDR3 consists of 16 residues. With V trimmed by 5 bases and J by 5 bases, 10 bases remained unmatched. The CDR3: CASSPTTGGALDTQYF. The CDR3 DNA sequence: TGTGCCAGCAGCCCAACGACAGGGGGCGCGTTAGATACGCAGTATTTT.

The chain carries TRBV4-3 and TRBJ2-1; D might be TRBD2 (6 bases). The germline V gene encodes CDR1 LGHNA and CDR2 YSLEER. This CDR3 spans 20 amino acids. The V end lost 1 base, the J end lost 6 bases, and 28 bases lay between the germline ends. CDR3 loop: CASSQGAGTGPHMGLNEQFF. CDR3 DNA: TGCGCCAGCAGCCAAGGGGCCGGGACTGGGCCTCATATGGGACTCAATGAGCAGTTCTTC.

As DNA, the CDR3 is TGTGCCAGCAGTTTATCGGTTAGCGGGAGGGCCAACAATGAGCAGTTCTTC. Protein sequence: CASSLSVSGRANNEQFF. The rearrangement uses TRBV28 and TRBJ2-1; 11 bases are shared with TRBD2. The germline gives CDR1 MDHEN, CDR2 SYDVKM. The CDR3 length is 17 residues. The V segment lost 1 base and the J segment 5 bases; nucleotides outside the gene matches: 7.

With regard to this clone: The junction departs from the called germline gene at one end, perhaps through a read error. The chain combines TRBV7-7 with TRBJ2-1, with TRBD2 matching over 12 bases. Germline lookup yields CDR1 SSHAT and CDR2 FNYEAQ (reference sequence). This CDR3 has 16 residues. The CDR3 reads CASSPLAGGRANEQFF. The CDR3 region has the DNA TGTGCTAGCAGTCCCCTAGCGGGGGGGCGGGCCAATGAGCAGTTCTTC.

This clone was detected only once. The CDR3 nucleotides are TGTGCCAGTAGGACAGGGGGGGGAGTTGAAGCTTTCTTT. Its translation: CASRTGGGVEAFF. This chain uses TRBV19 with TRBJ1-1; 9 bases line up with TRBD1. The trim removed 6 bases at V and 7 bases at J, leaving 6 bases unmatched. The CDR3 is 13 amino acids. Germline V gene data show CDR1 as LNHDA and CDR2 as SQIVND (reference sequence).

This chain joins TRBV19 and TRBJ2-2; D may be TRBD2 (6 bases). This CDR3 contains 16 residues. CDR1 LNHDA and CDR2 SQIVND come from the germline V gene (reference sequence). V dropped 3 bases and J dropped 3 bases, with 14 bases sitting between them. The CDR3: CASSILAPADTGELFF. For the CDR3, the DNA is TGTGCCAGTAGTATTCTAGCGCCAGCGGACACCGGGGAGCTGTTTTTT.

This clone has only one observation. The V call is TRBV11-3, the J call TRBJ2-6, with 8 bases lining up with TRBD2. This CDR3 is built from 17 residues. Trimming at V came to 2 bases and at J to 2 bases, leaving 5 bases not matched to a gene. CDR1 SGHNT and CDR2 YENEEA come from the germline V gene. CDR3 sequence (DNA): TGTGCCAGCAGCTTAACTGGACTAGCTGCTGGGGCCAACGTCCTGACTTTC. Translated: CASSLTGLAAGANVLTF.

CDR3 in amino acids: CASSFLGRDSNQPQHF. The CDR3 DNA reads TGTGCCAGCAGTTTCCTTGGACGGGATAGCAATCAGCCCCAGCATTTT. V usage is TRBV28 and J usage is TRBJ1-5, with D unresolved. Germline CDR1 MDHEN, CDR2 SYDVKM. This CDR3 region has 16 residues. Trimming left V 3 bases short and J 0 bases short, with 12 bases between. The whole variable domain, remainder taken from reference TRBV28 and TRBJ1-5, is DVKVTQSSRYLVKRTGEKVFLECVQDMDHENMFWYRQDPGLGLRLIYFSYDVKMKEKGDIPEGYSVSREKKERFSLILESASTNQTSMYLCASSFLGRDSNQPQHFGDGTRLSIL.

This clone came up once. This chain joins TRBV28 and TRBJ2-6; 8 nucleotides agree with TRBD2. The junction had 4 bases not matched to a gene; V was cut back by 5 bases and J by 1 base. CDR1 is MDHEN, CDR2 SYDVKM, per germline. This CDR3 comprises 16 residues. The chain's CDR3 is CASSPRGGSGANVLTF. CDR3 nucleotides: TGTGCCAGCAGTCCACGGGGGGGGTCTGGGGCCAACGTCCTGACTTTC.

The CDR3 is CASSFGPRGEETQYF. DNA for the CDR3: TGTGCCAGCAGCTTTGGACCCCGGGGTGAAGAGACCCAGTACTTC. The V gene is TRBV11-2, the J gene TRBJ2-5; D perhaps matches TRBD2 (5 bases). CDR1 and CDR2 from the germline V gene are SGHAT and FQNNGV. Trimming shortened V by 3 bases and J by 3 bases, and 14 bases separated the two germline ends. The CDR3 consists of 15 residues.

The rearrangement links TRBV7-6 to TRBJ2-1, with TRBD1 matching over 7 bases. The V and J ends lost 3 bases and 6 bases, in that order; junction bases with no gene match: 8. This CDR3 is 15 amino acids long. CDR1 and CDR2 (germline): SGHVS, FNYEAQ. CDR3 residues: CASSFTGNRGNEQFF. In nucleotides, the CDR3 is TGTGCCAGCAGCTTTACAGGGAACAGGGGCAATGAGCAGTTCTTC.

A single count supports this clone. The chain uses TRBV10-2 and TRBJ2-7; 7 nucleotides line up with TRBD2. Losses at the gene ends were 5 bases for V and 3 bases for J; bases not matched to a gene: 4. Germline V CDR1 and CDR2: WSHSY, SAAADI. CDR3 length: 13 amino acids. The CDR3 region has the DNA TGCGCCAGCAGTCCTAGCGGCCTCTACGAGCAGTACTTC. Protein: CASSPSGLYEQYF.

This chain links TRBV7-9 with TRBJ1-4; no clear D gene. Germline lookup yields CDR1 SEHNR and CDR2 FQNEAQ (reference sequence). V was clipped by 5 bases and J by 7 bases, with 14 bases between them. This CDR3 has 14 residues. The CDR3 DNA sequence: TGTGCCAGCAGCGGGAGCGGGAGGAGTGAAAAACTGTTTTTT. Amino acids: CASSGSGRSEKLFF.

The chain joins TRBV30 to TRBJ1-6; TRBD1 is a possible D gene (6 bases). In germline, CDR1 is GTSNPN, CDR2 SVGIG (reference sequence). There are 16 residues in the CDR3. V gave up 2 bases and J gave up 7 bases, with 18 bases separating them. The CDR3 DNA follows: TGTGCCTGGAGTCCTATTCGACAGGCGAGAAATTCACCCCTCCACTTT. Its protein is CAWSPIRQARNSPLHF. The entire variable domain, with the rest obtained from reference TRBV30 and TRBJ1-6, is as follows: SQTIHQWPATLVQPVGSPLSLECTVEGTSNPNLYWYRQAAGRGLQLLFYSVGIGQISSEVPQNLSASRPQDRQFILSSKKLLLSDSGFYLCAWSPIRQARNSPLHFGNGTRLTVT.